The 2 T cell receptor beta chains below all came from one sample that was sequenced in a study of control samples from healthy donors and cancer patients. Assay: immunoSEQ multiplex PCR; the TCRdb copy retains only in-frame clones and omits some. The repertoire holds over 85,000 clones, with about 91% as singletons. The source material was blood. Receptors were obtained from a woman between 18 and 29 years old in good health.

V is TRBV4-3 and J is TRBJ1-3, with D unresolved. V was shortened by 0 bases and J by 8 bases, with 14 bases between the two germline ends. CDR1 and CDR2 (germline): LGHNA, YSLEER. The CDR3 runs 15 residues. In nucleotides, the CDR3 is TGCGCCAGCAGCCAAGATCACGTGGGTTCGGACACCATATATTTT. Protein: CASSQDHVGSDTIYF.

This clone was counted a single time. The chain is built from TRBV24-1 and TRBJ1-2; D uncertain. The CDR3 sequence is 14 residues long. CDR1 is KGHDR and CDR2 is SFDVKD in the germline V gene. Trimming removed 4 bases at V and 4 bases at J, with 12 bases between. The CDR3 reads CATSDGQEVYGYTF. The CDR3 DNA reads TGTGCCACCAGTGACGGGCAGGAGGTCTATGGCTACACCTTC.